A single T cell receptor beta chain is shown here with its context. The antigen remains undetermined. The data were produced by immunoSEQ multiplex PCR, yet TCRdb's version contains in-frame clones alone and is incomplete. The sample has approximately 7,200 clones, under 80% seen once. Repeated repertoire sampling spanned the course of chemoradiotherapy. The CDR3 is 14 amino acids. The germline gives CDR1 ENHRY, CDR2 SYGVKD. The V end was cut by 7 bases, the J end by 4 bases, with 15 bases between. The data stem from a study of chemoradiotherapy in HPV16-positive cancers. On the study more broadly: Candidate HPV-specific clones and shared TCR motifs came from a couple of HPV16-positive patients.

Study results and caveats: In HPV16-positive patients, HPV-responsive T-cell expansion tracked better recurrence-free survival.

The specimen was taken from a patient who underwent chemoradiotherapy. The clonotype originates from a human donor with HPV-associated anogenital cancer. The rearrangement joins TRBV10-3 to TRBJ2-3; a weak D match, TRBD1 (5 bases). The CDR3 DNA sequence: TGTGCCATCAACCCCAGGGCCGGCGCAGATACGCAGTATTTT. Translation: CAINPRAGADTQYF.